The T cell receptor (beta chain) described here comes from a study of blood T cell repertoires in COVID-19. Looking at the study overall: The samples span acute and convalescent COVID-19 from the United States, Italy and Spain. From T cells, B-cell-depleted T cells, or PBMCs came the material, which was cDNA or gDNA.

This clone turned up a few times. Methods used by the authors: Estimated nucleated cell counts came from reference gene primer amplification. The data were produced by immunoSEQ multiplex PCR, yet TCRdb's version contains in-frame clones alone and is incomplete. That table furnishes V, J and clone size, whereas the DNA furnished D and trimming. Here the sample spans 70,000 to 95,000 clones, about 82% being singletons. This CDR3 contains 14 residues. V was trimmed by 0 bases and J by 2 bases, leaving 5 bases between them. Germline CDR1 SGHNT, CDR2 YYREEE (reference sequence). Sequencing was carried out using peripheral blood. The receptor was isolated from a human donor in a cohort sampled during active COVID-19. This chain joins TRBV5-4 and TRBJ2-2; D not resolved. CDR3 bases: TGTGCCAGCAGCTTGGGGCCAAACACCGGGGAGCTGTTTTTT. This translates into CASSLGPNTGELFF.